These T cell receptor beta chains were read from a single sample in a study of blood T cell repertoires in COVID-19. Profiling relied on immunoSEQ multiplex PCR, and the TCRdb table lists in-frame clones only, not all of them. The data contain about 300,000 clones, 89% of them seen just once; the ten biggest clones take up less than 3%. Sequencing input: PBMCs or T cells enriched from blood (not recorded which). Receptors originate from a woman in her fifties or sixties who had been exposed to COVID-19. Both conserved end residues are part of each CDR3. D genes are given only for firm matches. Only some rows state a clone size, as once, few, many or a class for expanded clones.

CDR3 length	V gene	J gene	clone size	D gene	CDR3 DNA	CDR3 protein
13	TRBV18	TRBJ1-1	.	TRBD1	TGTGCCAGCTCACCGGGACAGAGCACTGAAGCTTTCTTT	CASSPGQSTEAFF
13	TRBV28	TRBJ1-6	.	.	TGTGCCAGCAGTTGGGGGCGTAATTCACCCCTCCACTTT	CASSWGRNSPLHF
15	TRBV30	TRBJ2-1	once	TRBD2	TGTGCCTGGATAAGGATCAGCGGGGGAGTGGGTGAGCAGTTCTTC	CAWIRISGGVGEQFF
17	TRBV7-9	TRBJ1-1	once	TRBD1	TGTGCCAGCAGCTTAGCGCAGGGGGCGGAACGGGTCACTGAAGCTTTCTTT	CASSLAQGAERVTEAFF
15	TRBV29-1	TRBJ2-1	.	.	TGCAGCGTTGGGGGCGGGGAAGGGATCTACAATGAGCAGTTCTTC	CSVGGGEGIYNEQFF
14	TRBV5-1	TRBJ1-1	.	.	TGCGCCAGCAGCTTGCCCAGGGGTGGCACTGAAGCTTTCTTT	CASSLPRGGTEAFF
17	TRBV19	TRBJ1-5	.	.	TGTGCCAGTAGTATGACGGCCGGGGGGAAGAGCAATCAGCCCCAGCATTTT	CASSMTAGGKSNQPQHF
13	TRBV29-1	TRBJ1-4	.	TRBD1	TGCAGCGTTGAATTGGACAGGGGCGGGAAACTGTTTTTT	CSVELDRGGKLFF
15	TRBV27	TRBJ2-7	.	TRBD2	TGTGCCAGCAGTCCGTTTAGCGGGGCTACCTACGAGCAGTACTTC	CASSPFSGATYEQYF
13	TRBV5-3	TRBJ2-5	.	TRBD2	TGTGCCAGAAGTAAGCGGGGCCGGGAGACCCAGTACTTC	CARSKRGRETQYF
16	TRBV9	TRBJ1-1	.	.	TGTGCCAGCAGCGTAGGCTTGACGGGTGGGAACACTGAAGCTTTCTTT	CASSVGLTGGNTEAFF
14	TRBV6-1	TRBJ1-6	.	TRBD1	TGTGCCAGCAGTGAGGGACAGGCTGGTGCACCCCTCCACTTT	CASSEGQAGAPLHF
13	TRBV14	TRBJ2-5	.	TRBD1	TGTGCCAGCAGCCTGGGACAGGTGGAGACCCAGTACTTC	CASSLGQVETQYF
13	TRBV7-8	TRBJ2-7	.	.	TGTGCCAGCAGCTATGATGAGACCTACGAGCAGTACTTC	CASSYDETYEQYF
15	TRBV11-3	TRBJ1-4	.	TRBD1	TGTGCCAGCAGCCGGACAGGGGCGCCGAATGAAAAACTGTTTTTT	CASSRTGAPNEKLFF
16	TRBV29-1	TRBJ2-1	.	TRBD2	TGCAGCGTCGAGGAGAATGATAGCGGGCTATACAATGAGCAGTTCTTC	CSVEENDSGLYNEQFF
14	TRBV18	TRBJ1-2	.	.	TGTGCCAGCTCACCCCCGGGGGGTGGCTATGGCTACACCTTC	CASSPPGGGYGYTF
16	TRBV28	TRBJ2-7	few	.	TGTGCCAGCAGTCACCCCGGAGACAGGAGCTCCTACGAGCAGTACTTC	CASSHPGDRSSYEQYF
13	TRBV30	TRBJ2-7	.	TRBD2	TGTGCCTGGAGCTCAGCGGGGGGATACGAGCAGTACTTC	CAWSSAGGYEQYF
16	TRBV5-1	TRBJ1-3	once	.	TGCGCCAGCAGCCCCTCAGGACAAAGGACGTCCGGCACCATATATTTT	CASSPSGQRTSGTIYF
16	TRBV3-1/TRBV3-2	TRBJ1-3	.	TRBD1	TGTGCCAGCAGTCAGTCGGGACAGATCTCTGGAAACACCATATATTTT	CASSQSGQISGNTIYF
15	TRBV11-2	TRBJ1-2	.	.	TGTGCCAGCAGCTTTCCTGGGCCGAGACCCTATGGCTACACCTTC	CASSFPGPRPYGYTF
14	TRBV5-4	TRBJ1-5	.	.	TGTGCCAGCAGCAAGGACACCGGCAATCAGCCCCAGCATTTT	CASSKDTGNQPQHF
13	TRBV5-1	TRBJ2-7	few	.	TGCGCCAGCAGCCCACGGGACTCCTACGAGCAGTACTTC	CASSPRDSYEQYF
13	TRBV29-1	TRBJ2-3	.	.	TGCAGCGTGGGGGGGCCGATCACAGATACGCAGTATTTT	CSVGGPITDTQYF
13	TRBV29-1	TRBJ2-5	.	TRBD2	TGCAGCGTGAGAGCGGGGGGGCAGGCGACCCAGTACTTC	CSVRAGGQATQYF
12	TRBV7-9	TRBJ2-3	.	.	TGTGCCAGCAGCTTGGCGGGGCGTGCGCAGTATTTT	CASSLAGRAQYF
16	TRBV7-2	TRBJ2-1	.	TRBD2	TGTGCCAGCAGCTTAGTAGTGGCTAGCGGGGGTGGTGAGCAGTTCTTC	CASSLVVASGGGEQFF
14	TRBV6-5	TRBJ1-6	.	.	TGTGCCAGCAACCGAAGCTCGGGTAATTCACCCCTCCACTTT	CASNRSSGNSPLHF
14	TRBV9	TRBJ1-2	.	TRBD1	TGTGCCAGCAGCGCAGGGGGCAGGGGCTATGGCTACACCTTC	CASSAGGRGYGYTF